Listed here are 9 T cell receptor beta chains from one sample, sequenced in a study of T cell repertoires in cytomegalovirus infection. TCRdb re-called the reads with MiXCR, one entry per CDR3 protein. The sample holds almost 500,000 distinct CDR3 sequences; about 11% are singletons and the top ten take 9.5% to 13%. Sequenced input: PBMCs. These receptors came from a human donor in good health (CMV status not recorded). Some clones in this sample may be carry-over from other donors' samples.

The V gene is TRBV15, the J gene TRBJ2-2, with D unclear. Germline V gives CDR1 LNHNV, CDR2 YYDKDF (reference sequence). CDR3 length: 17 amino acids. Trimming cost V 0 bases and J 0 bases, with 11 bases left between them. The CDR3 DNA follows: TGTGCCACCAGCAGAGATGGTCCTCCCGCGAACACCGGGGAGCTGTTTTTT. Protein: CATSRDGPPANTGELFF.

This clonotype was recorded at least ten times. This chain links TRBV6-1 with TRBJ1-2, with D unclear. The germline gives CDR1 MNHNS, CDR2 SASEGT. This CDR3 is built from 15 residues. Trimming pared 1 base from V and 0 bases from J, leaving 9 bases between. CDR3 nucleotides: TGTGCCAGCAGTGAAGAGGGTGGGGCTAACTATGGCTACACCTTC. Translation gives CASSEEGGANYGYTF.

V usage is TRBV19 and J usage is TRBJ1-2; D is ambiguous. Germline CDR1 reads LNHDA; CDR2 reads SQIVND (reference sequence). With 6 bases removed from V and 4 bases from J, the gap between germline ends came to 12 bases. This CDR3 spans 13 amino acids. CDR3 nucleotide sequence: TGTGCCAGTAGGCCCCCGGGCGTCTATGGCTACACCTTC. Translation gives CASRPPGVYGYTF.

This rearrangement joins TRBV3-1 to TRBJ2-1; TRBD2 agrees at 11 bases. The V gene's germline CDR1 is LGHDT and CDR2 YNNKEL (reference sequence). CDR3 length: 17 residues. Trimming removed 4 bases from V and 2 bases from J; junction bases left unmatched: 7. The DNA for the CDR3 is TGTGCCAGCAGCCCCGACGGACTAGCGGGTCCCTACAATGAGCAGTTCTTC. It encodes CASSPDGLAGPYNEQFF.

The rearrangement links TRBV19 to TRBJ1-5, with TRBD1 matching over 11 bases. The CDR3 is 16 residues long. V gave up 3 bases and J gave up 6 bases; unmatched junction bases: 7. Germline lookup yields CDR1 LNHDA and CDR2 SQIVND (reference sequence). CDR3 sequence: CASSISGTGGSQPQHF. The CDR3 DNA sequence: TGTGCCAGTAGTATCTCCGGGACAGGGGGATCTCAGCCCCAGCATTTT.

This clonotype has just a few counts. The chain links TRBV20-1 to TRBJ2-5, with D possibly being TRBD2 (5 bases). Trimming took off 3 bases at V and 9 bases at J, with 14 bases between the two ends. The length of the CDR3 is 12 residues. Per the germline V gene, CDR1 is DFQATT and CDR2 is SNEGSKA (reference sequence). DNA for the CDR3: TGCAGTGCTAGGACCAGTGACGGGGCCCAGTACTTC. Translation gives CSARTSDGAQYF.

This clonotype has at least ten counts. J is TRBJ1-2 and V is TRBV5-6; D ambiguous. V dropped 4 bases and J dropped 4 bases, with 17 bases sitting between them. The CDR3 totals 15 residues. Germline V gene lookup returns CDR1 SGHDT and CDR2 YYEEEE. CDR3 protein: CASSPGRSFVYGYTF. CDR3 DNA sequence: TGTGCCAGCAGCCCTGGACGGAGCTTTGTCTATGGCTACACCTTC.

This clonotype came up many times. The V and J genes are TRBV19 and TRBJ1-4, with TRBD1 identical over 8 bases. Germline-derived CDR1 and CDR2 are LNHDA and SQIVND (reference sequence). CDR3 length: 16 residues. V lost 5 bases to trimming and J lost 3 bases; unmatched junction nucleotides: 8. The CDR3, as DNA: TGTGCCAGTAGTCTCCCTCGGACAGGGCCTAATGAAAAACTGTTTTTT. It translates to CASSLPRTGPNEKLFF.

There are a few counts of this clonotype. The V and J genes are TRBV12-3 or TRBV12-4 and TRBJ2-6; 10 bases align to TRBD1. The length of the CDR3 is 17 residues. Trimming cost V 5 bases and J 1 base; bases outside gene matches: 5. DNA of the CDR3: TGTGCCAGCAGTCGGGGACAGGGGACGTCTGGGGCCAACGTCCTGACTTTC. It translates to CASSRGQGTSGANVLTF.